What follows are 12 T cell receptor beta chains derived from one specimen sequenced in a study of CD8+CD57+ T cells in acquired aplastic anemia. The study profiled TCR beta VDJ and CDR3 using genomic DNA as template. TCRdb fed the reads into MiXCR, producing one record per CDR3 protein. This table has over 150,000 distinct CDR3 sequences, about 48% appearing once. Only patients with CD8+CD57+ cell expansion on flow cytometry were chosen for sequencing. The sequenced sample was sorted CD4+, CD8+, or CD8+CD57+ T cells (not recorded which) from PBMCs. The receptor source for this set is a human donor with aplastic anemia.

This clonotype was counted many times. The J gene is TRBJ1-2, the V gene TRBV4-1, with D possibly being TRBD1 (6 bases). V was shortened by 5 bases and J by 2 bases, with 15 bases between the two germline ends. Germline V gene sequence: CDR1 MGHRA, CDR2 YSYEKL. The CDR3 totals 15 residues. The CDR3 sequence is CASSDTGNPNYGYTF. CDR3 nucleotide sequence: TGCGCCAGCAGCGATACAGGGAACCCGAACTATGGCTACACCTTC.

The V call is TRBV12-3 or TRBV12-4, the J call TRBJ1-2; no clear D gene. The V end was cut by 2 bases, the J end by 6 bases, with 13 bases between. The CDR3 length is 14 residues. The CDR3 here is CASSLLGSTHGYTF. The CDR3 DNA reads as TGTGCCAGCAGTTTATTGGGATCGACGCATGGCTACACCTTC.

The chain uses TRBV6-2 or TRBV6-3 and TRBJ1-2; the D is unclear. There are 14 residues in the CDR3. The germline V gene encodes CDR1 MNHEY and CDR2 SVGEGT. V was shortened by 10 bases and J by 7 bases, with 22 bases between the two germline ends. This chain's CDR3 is CAITDWGTARGYTF. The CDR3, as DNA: TGTGCCATCACCGACTGGGGAACAGCGCGTGGCTACACCTTC.

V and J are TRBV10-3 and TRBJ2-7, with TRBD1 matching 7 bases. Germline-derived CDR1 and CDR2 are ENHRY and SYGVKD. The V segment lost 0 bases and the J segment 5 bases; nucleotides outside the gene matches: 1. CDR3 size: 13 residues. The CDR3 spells CAISESGTDEQYF. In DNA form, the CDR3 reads TGTGCCATCAGTGAGTCAGGGACAGACGAGCAGTACTTC.

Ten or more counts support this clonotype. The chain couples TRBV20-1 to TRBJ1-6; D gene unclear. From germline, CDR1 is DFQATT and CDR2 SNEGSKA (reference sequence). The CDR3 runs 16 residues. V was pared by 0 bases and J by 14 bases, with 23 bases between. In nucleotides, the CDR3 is TGCAGTGCTAGAGAGCAGACCCGATCGGTCAGTTTCACCCTCCACTTT. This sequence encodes CSAREQTRSVSFTLHF.

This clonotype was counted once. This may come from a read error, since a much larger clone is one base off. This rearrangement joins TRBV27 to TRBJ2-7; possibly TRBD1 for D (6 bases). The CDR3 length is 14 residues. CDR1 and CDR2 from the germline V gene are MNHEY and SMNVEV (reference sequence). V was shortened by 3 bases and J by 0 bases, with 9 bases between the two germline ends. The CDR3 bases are TGTGCCAGCAGTTTCCTGGACAGCTCCTACGAGCAGTACTTC. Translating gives CASSFLDSSYEQYF.

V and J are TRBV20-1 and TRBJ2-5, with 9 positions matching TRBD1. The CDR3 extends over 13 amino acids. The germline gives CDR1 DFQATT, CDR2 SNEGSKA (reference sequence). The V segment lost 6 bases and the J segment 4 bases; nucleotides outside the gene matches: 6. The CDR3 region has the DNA TGCAGTGCCCCGGGACAGGGTGGAGAGACCCAGTACTTC. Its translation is CSAPGQGGETQYF.

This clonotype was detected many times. The CDR3 DNA reads TGTGCCACCAGCAGAGCGGAGGACAACTACGAGCAGTACTTC. It encodes CATSRAEDNYEQYF. The chain is built from TRBV15 and TRBJ2-7; D possibly matches TRBD1 or TRBD2 (5 bases each). Germline loops: CDR1 LNHNV, CDR2 YYDKDF (reference sequence). The CDR3 is 14 residues long. Trimming stripped 1 base from V and 3 bases from J, with 10 bases between.

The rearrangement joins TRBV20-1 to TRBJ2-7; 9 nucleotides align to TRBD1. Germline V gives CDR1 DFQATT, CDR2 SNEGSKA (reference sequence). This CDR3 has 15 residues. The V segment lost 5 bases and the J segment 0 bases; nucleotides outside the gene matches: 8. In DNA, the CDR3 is TGCAGTGCTCCCGACAGGGGGACGAGCTCCTACGAGCAGTACTTC. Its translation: CSAPDRGTSSYEQYF.

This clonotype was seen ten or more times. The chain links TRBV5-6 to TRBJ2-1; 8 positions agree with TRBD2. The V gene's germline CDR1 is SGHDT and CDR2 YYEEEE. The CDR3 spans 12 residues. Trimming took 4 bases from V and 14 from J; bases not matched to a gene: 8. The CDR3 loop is CASSAGGGTEFF. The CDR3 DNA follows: TGTGCCAGCAGCGCCGGCGGGGGGACGGAGTTCTTC.

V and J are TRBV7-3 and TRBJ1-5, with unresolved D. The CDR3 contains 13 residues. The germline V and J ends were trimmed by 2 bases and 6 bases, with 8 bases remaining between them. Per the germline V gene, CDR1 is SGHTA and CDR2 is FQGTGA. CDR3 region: CASSLSHSQPQHF. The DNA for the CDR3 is TGTGCCAGCAGCTTATCTCATAGTCAGCCCCAGCATTTT.

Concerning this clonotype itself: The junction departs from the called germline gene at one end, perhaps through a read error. CDR3 bases: TGTGCCAGCGGCTTGGCAGGGGGTACCTACGAGCAGTACTTC. Amino acid sequence: CASGLAGGTYEQYF. The J gene is TRBJ2-7, the V gene TRBV5-6, with 7 bases identical to TRBD1. The germline V gene has CDR1 SGHDT and CDR2 YYEEEE. The CDR3 length is 14 residues.